Shown below are 23 T cell receptor beta chains from a single sample sequenced in a study of regulatory T cells in long-lasting Graves disease. In building TCR beta libraries, iRepertoire HTBI primers were used together with Arm-PCR of CDR3 regions. TCRdb reprocessed the multiplex PCR reads via MiXCR and lists one record per CDR3 protein. The data hold around 250,000 distinct CDR3 sequences, with 20% to 25% observed a single time. The time point here: newly diagnosed GD, antithyroid drugs for less than 3 months. PBMCs were the source of the RNA used for TCR sequencing. This sample comprised peripheral blood mononuclear cells (PBMCs), obtained at new diagnosis, from a patient treated with antithyroid drugs. These TCRs come from a female donor with Graves disease.

This clonotype was found a few times. The rearrangement uses TRBV4-3 and TRBJ2-3; perhaps TRBD2 as D (6 bases). The CDR3 contains 15 residues. The germline gives CDR1 LGHNA, CDR2 YSLEER. V was shortened by 4 bases and J by 3 bases, with 14 bases between the two germline ends. DNA for the CDR3: TGCGCCAGCAGCCCCCTTAACGGGGGAACAGATACGCAGTATTTT. Translation: CASSPLNGGTDTQYF.

The chain couples TRBV13 to TRBJ2-7; the match to TRBD2 covers 13 bases. CDR1 and CDR2 from the germline V gene are PRHDT and FYEKMQ (reference sequence). This CDR3 spans 15 amino acids. V was pared by 5 bases and J by 4 bases, with 5 bases of the junction left unmatched. DNA of the CDR3: TGTGCCAGCAGCACCAGGACTAGCGGGGGATACGAGCAGTACTTC. Its translation: CASSTRTSGGYEQYF.

Worth noting for this clonotype: A much bigger clone sits one base away, suggesting this may be a read error. The V gene is TRBV2, the J gene TRBJ2-7; D remains ambiguous. The ends were cut back, 7 bases at V and 6 bases at J, with 10 bases in the middle. Germline lookup yields CDR1 SNHLY and CDR2 FYNNEI. The CDR3 is made up of 11 amino acids. This CDR3 reads CASTNSCEQYF. Written as DNA, the CDR3 is TGTGCCAGCACCAACAGCTGCGAGCAGTACTTC.

Points on this clonotype: One base away lies a much larger clone, so this may be a sequencing read error. This chain links TRBV3-1 with TRBJ2-3; D possibly uses TRBD1 or TRBD2 (5 bases each). Germline V lookup: CDR1 LGHDT, CDR2 YNNKEL (reference sequence). The CDR3 length is 15 residues. V lost 2 bases to trimming and J lost 4 bases, with 13 bases between them. The CDR3 is CASSQRDRRADTQYF. In nucleotides, the CDR3 is TGTGCCAGCAGCCAAAGGGACCGACGCGCAGATACGCAGTATTTT.

With regard to this clonotype: Given a much more abundant clone one base away, this may be a read error. The gene calls are TRBV10-3 and TRBJ2-2, with D maybe TRBD2 (5 bases). The CDR3 is 15 amino acids. Germline V gene sequence: CDR1 ENHRY, CDR2 SYGVKD. As DNA, the CDR3 is TGTTCCATCAGTGAGTCGATCGAGCGGACCGGGGAGCTGTTTTTT. It is translated as CSISESIERTGELFF.

This clonotype has at least ten counts. The chain joins TRBV3-1 to TRBJ2-1; 14 bases map to TRBD2. The junction had 3 bases not matched to a gene; V was cut back by 4 bases and J by 4 bases. The CDR3 is 16 amino acids. Germline V CDR1 and CDR2: LGHDT, YNNKEL (reference sequence). Here the CDR3 DNA reads TGTGCCAGCAGCCTCGGGACTAGCGGGAGATACAATGAGCAGTTCTTC. Encoded protein: CASSLGTSGRYNEQFF.

Many counts were recorded for this clonotype. The chain recombines TRBV6-1 with TRBJ2-1; possible D gene TRBD2, 5 bases. V was cut by 5 bases and J by 4 bases, with 9 bases left in between. The CDR3 is 13 residues long. Germline V gene data show CDR1 as MNHNS and CDR2 as SASEGT. This CDR3 reads CASSTGIYNEQFF. The CDR3 DNA follows: TGTGCCAGCAGTACCGGGATTTACAATGAGCAGTTCTTC.

The rearrangement links TRBV6-1 to TRBJ1-4; no firm D call. The CDR3 extends over 12 amino acids. Between the trimmed V and J ends, which lost 8 bases and 10 bases, there was a span of 14 bases. CDR1 and CDR2 from the germline V gene are MNHNS and SASEGT. The CDR3: CASQAPGAKLFF. The CDR3, as DNA: TGTGCCAGCCAAGCGCCCGGTGCAAAACTGTTTTTT.

The rearrangement joins TRBV20-1 to TRBJ2-7; D may be TRBD2 (6 bases). V was pared by 0 bases and J by 0 bases, with 15 bases between. This CDR3 region has 16 residues. Germline CDR1 is DFQATT and CDR2 is SNEGSKA (reference sequence). Here the CDR3 DNA reads TGCAGTGCTAGAGATCACGCGGGAAAAAGCTCCTACGAGCAGTACTTC. This encodes CSARDHAGKSSYEQYF.

This clonotype has a count of ten or more. CDR3 region: CSVLPGYNQPQHF. The CDR3 DNA is TGCAGTGTTCTACCGGGGTATAATCAGCCCCAGCATTTT. This chain links TRBV20-1 with TRBJ1-5; no clear D gene. Trimming stripped 7 bases from V and 4 bases from J, with 14 bases between. Per germline, CDR1 DFQATT and CDR2 SNEGSKA (reference sequence). This CDR3 is 13 amino acids long.

Comment on this clonotype: A clone one base away is much larger, so this may be a read error. This chain connects TRBV6-2 or TRBV6-3 to TRBJ2-7; D is perhaps TRBD1 or TRBD2 (5 bases each). The CDR3 contains 14 residues. Deletions cut 5 bases from V and 3 bases from J, with 14 bases between. Per germline, CDR1 MNHEY and CDR2 SVGEGT. CDR3 amino acids: CASSARDLDYEQYF. CDR3 DNA: TGTGCCAGCAGTGCCCGGGACCTCGACTACGAGCAGTACTTC.

Notes on this clonotype: Given a much more abundant clone one base away, this may be a read error. J is TRBJ2-3 and V is TRBV5-1, with a tentative D call TRBD2 (5 bases). This CDR3 is 13 amino acids long. Per the germline V gene, CDR1 is SGHRS and CDR2 is YFSETQ. CDR3 in DNA: TGCACCAGCACAATAGGTAGCGCAGATACGCAGTATTTT. Its protein product is CTSTIGSADTQYF.

Notes on this clonotype: A far larger clone lies a single base away; this is likely a read error. The chain combines TRBV7-3 with TRBJ2-1; the match to TRBD1 covers 12 bases. Germline-derived CDR1 and CDR2 are SGHTA and FQGTGA. The CDR3 has 15 amino acids. CDR3 coding DNA: TGTGCCAGCAGCCCTCGCGGGACAGGGGGCTATAGGCTGCTCTTC. This encodes CASSPRGTGGYRLLF.

V is TRBV11-2 and J is TRBJ2-1, with unresolved D. V dropped 3 bases and J dropped 4 bases, with 7 bases sitting between them. This CDR3 has 13 amino acids. CDR1 and CDR2 from the germline V gene are SGHAT and FQNNGV. CDR3 sequence (DNA): TGTGCCAGCAGCTTCCAGCTATACAATGAGCAGTTCTTC. It specifies CASSFQLYNEQFF.

Many counts were recorded for this clonotype. The CDR3 sequence: CATLSPGRRTEAFF. The CDR3 DNA follows: TGTGCCACCCTGAGCCCAGGGAGGCGCACTGAAGCTTTCTTT. The chain links TRBV11-2 to TRBJ1-1; a possible D gene is TRBD1 (5 bases). CDR3 size: 14 residues. V was trimmed by 10 bases and J by 4 bases, leaving 19 bases between them. Germline V gene lookup returns CDR1 SGHAT and CDR2 FQNNGV. The variable domain in full, with the rest retrieved from reference TRBV11-2 and TRBJ1-1, is EAGVAQSPRYKIIEKRQSVAFWCNPISGHATLYWYQQILGQGPKLLIQFQNNGVVDDSQLPKDRFSAERLKGVDSTLKIQPAKLEDSAVYLCATLSPGRRTEAFFGQGTRLTVV.

This clonotype has more than one count but fewer than ten. This probably arose from a read error, given a far larger clone one base away. The chain combines TRBV7-2 with TRBJ2-1; 7 nucleotides match TRBD2. The V gene's germline CDR1 is SGHTA and CDR2 FQGNSA. V trimming: 1 base; J trimming: 10 bases; junction bases outside the gene matches: 19. The CDR3 covers 18 residues. The CDR3 coding sequence is TGTGCCAGCAGCTTAGTGGGCCTCTCACTAGCGAGAGGGTACGAGCAGTTCTTC. Translating gives CASSLVGLSLARGYEQFF.

Details on this clonotype: A read error may be the cause here, since a much bigger clone is one base away. This chain connects TRBV14 to TRBJ2-7, with D possibly TRBD1 on 6 matching bases. The CDR3 runs to 16 residues. Germline V lookup: CDR1 SGHDN, CDR2 FVKESK. With 3 bases removed from V and 6 bases from J, the gap between germline ends came to 21 bases. CDR3 in amino acids: CASSHPGGPGAVEQYF. As DNA, the CDR3 is TGTGCCAGCAGCCACCCCGGTGGGCCAGGGGCTGTCGAGCAGTACTTC.

In this sample, this clonotype turned up many times. The chain employs TRBV7-2 and TRBJ2-1; the match to TRBD2 covers 12 bases. Germline CDR1 is SGHTA and CDR2 is FQGNSA. The ends lost 5 bases at V and 9 bases at J; junction bases unmatched: 5. This CDR3 region has 14 residues. CDR3 loop: CASSSVLAGGEQFF. The CDR3 bases are TGTGCCAGCAGCAGCGTACTAGCGGGGGGTGAGCAGTTCTTC. Full variable domain (rest looked up from reference TRBV7-2 and TRBJ2-1): GAGVSQSPSNKVTEKGKDVELRCDPISGHTALYWYRQSLGQGLEFLIYFQGNSAPDKSGLPSDRFSAERTGGSVSTLTIQRTQQEDSAVYLCASSSVLAGGEQFFGPGTRLTVL.

On this clonotype itself: A far larger clone is a single base away, which makes a read error likely. The chain's CDR3 is CASSQDTSGIYNEQFF. CDR3 in DNA: TGTGCCAGCAGCCAAGACACTAGCGGTATTTACAATGAGCAGTTCTTC. The chain recombines TRBV3-1 with TRBJ2-5, with 8 bases that match TRBD2. The DNA matches TRBJ2-1 better at its end, which makes the J call doubtful. Germline V lookup: CDR1 LGHDT, CDR2 YNNKEL (reference sequence). This CDR3 has 16 residues.

This clonotype has ten or more counts. The CDR3 here is CSVARSGATNEKLFF. The CDR3 DNA sequence: TGCAGCGTTGCACGATCAGGCGCAACTAATGAAAAACTGTTTTTT. The gene calls are TRBV29-1 and TRBJ1-4; D unclear. CDR3 size: 15 residues. Germline CDR1 and CDR2: SQVTM and ANQGSEA. Trimming removed 4 bases at V and 0 bases at J, with 12 bases between.

This clonotype was seen ten or more times. The V gene is TRBV5-5, the J gene TRBJ2-3, with TRBD1 matching over 8 bases. The germline V gene has CDR1 SGHKS and CDR2 YYEKEE (reference sequence). This CDR3 contains 15 residues. Trimming took 1 base from V and 3 from J; bases not matched to a gene: 4. CDR3 in amino acids: CASSLPRQGTDTQYF. CDR3 nucleotide sequence: TGTGCCAGCAGCTTGCCTCGACAGGGGACAGATACGCAGTATTTT.

This rearrangement joins TRBV12-5 to TRBJ1-2; possible D gene TRBD1, 5 bases. Trimming left V 1 base short and J 0 bases short, with 9 bases between. CDR3 length: 15 residues. In germline, CDR1 is LGHNT, CDR2 FRNRAP. CDR3 in amino acids: CASGLGQPPNYGYTF. The CDR3 coding sequence is TGTGCTAGTGGTTTGGGACAGCCACCTAACTATGGCTACACCTTC.

This clonotype was detected ten times or more. V is TRBV7-8 and J is TRBJ2-3; D not resolved. Trimming pared 8 bases from V and 3 bases from J, leaving 21 bases between. The CDR3 spans 16 residues. Germline V CDR1 and CDR2: SGHVS, FQNEAQ. As DNA, the CDR3 is TGTGCCAGCGGCCACGTTCTGGAGTGGACGACAGATACGCAGTATTTT. This gives the protein CASGHVLEWTTDTQYF.